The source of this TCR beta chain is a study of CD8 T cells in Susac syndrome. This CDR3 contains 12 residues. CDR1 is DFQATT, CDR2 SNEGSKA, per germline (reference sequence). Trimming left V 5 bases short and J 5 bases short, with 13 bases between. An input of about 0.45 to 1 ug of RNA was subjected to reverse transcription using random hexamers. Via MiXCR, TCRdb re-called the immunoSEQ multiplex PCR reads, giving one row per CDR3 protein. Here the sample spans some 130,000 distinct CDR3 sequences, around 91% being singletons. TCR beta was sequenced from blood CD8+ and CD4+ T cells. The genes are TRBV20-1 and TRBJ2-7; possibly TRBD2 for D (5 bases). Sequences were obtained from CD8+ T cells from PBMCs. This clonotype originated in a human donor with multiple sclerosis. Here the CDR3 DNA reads TGCAGTGCTCTTGAGCGGCGTCACGAGCAGTACTTC. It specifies CSALERRHEQYF.